The present entry profiles one T cell receptor (beta chain) with its context. The sample belongs to a study of blood T cell repertoires in COVID-19. The overall study: COVID-19 samples from acute and convalescent phases originated in the United States, Italy and Spain. In each case, the material was cDNA or gDNA derived from T cells, B-cell-depleted T cells, or PBMCs.

As handled by the study authors: Quantification of nucleated cells was approximated via reference gene primer amplification. Repertoires were generated with immunoSEQ multiplex PCR, while TCRdb's copy carries only in-frame clones and drops some. For V, J and clone size, that table is used; D and trimming come from the DNA. The sample records 200,000 to 300,000 clones, 85% being singletons. The source is an older woman with active or convalescent COVID-19. The sequenced sample was peripheral blood.

The CDR3 bases are TGCAGCGGAGCGGGCTACAATGAGCAGTTCTTC. This codes for CSGAGYNEQFF. The chain recombines TRBV29-1 with TRBJ2-1, with TRBD2 as a possible D gene (6 bases). The CDR3 contains 11 residues. Looked up from germline, CDR1 is SQVTM and CDR2 is ANQGSEA. The V gene lost 7 bases and the J gene lost 3 bases, with 7 bases spanning the gap.